This T cell receptor beta chain was captured in a study of regulatory T cells in long-lasting Graves disease. Broader study findings: Among samples with persistent disease, TRBV28, TRBJ1-2 and TRBJ2-5 were favored. Persistent Graves' patients showed less TCR diversity than newly diagnosed ones. More public clonotypes were shared by persistent patients (fewer than 3,000) than by new patients (under 1,000).

Noted time point: persistent/refractory GD, antithyroid drugs over 5 years with positive TRAb. From RNA extracted from PBMCs, the TCR library was made. Graves' disease diagnosis followed American Thyroid Association guidelines. This clonotype was observed many times. The target antigen is unknown. CDR3 size: 16 residues. J was trimmed by 5 bases and V by 0 bases; bases with no gene match: 4. In building TCR beta libraries, iRepertoire HTBI primers were used together with Arm-PCR of CDR3 regions. A single record per CDR3 protein comes from TCRdb applying MiXCR to the multiplex PCR reads. The table includes around 340,000 distinct CDR3 sequences, about 19% detected once.

The starting material was peripheral blood mononuclear cells (PBMCs), obtained when the disease was refractory, from a patient treated with antithyroid drugs. J is TRBJ2-5 and V is TRBV12-3 or TRBV12-4, with 12 bases identical to TRBD2. This sequence was found in a female donor with Graves disease. The CDR3 coding sequence is TGTGCCAGCAGTTTAGCAGGCGGACTAGCGGGGGAGACCCAGTACTTC. The encoded protein is CASSLAGGLAGETQYF.